These 13 T cell receptor beta chains originate from one sample sequenced in a study of T-cell reconstitution after alpha-beta-depleted transplantation in children. During its preparation, the TCRbeta library received unique molecular identifiers. TCRdb fed the PCR reads into MiXCR, producing one record per CDR3 protein. Here the sample spans some 500,000 distinct CDR3 sequences, about 17% being singletons. The sample here was PBMCs from the stem cell graft donor, taken from the stem cell graft. These receptors were collected from a human donor who donated a stem cell graft to a child with acute lymphoblastic leukemia.

The rearrangement joins TRBV30 to TRBJ2-1; D might be TRBD1 (5 bases). This CDR3 is 13 amino acids long. Germline assignment: CDR1 GTSNPN and CDR2 SVGIG (reference sequence). Trimming left V 2 bases short and J 5 bases short, with 10 bases between. The CDR3 DNA reads TGTGCCTGGAGTCCTGGGGCAGACAATGAGCAGTTCTTC. It codes for CAWSPGADNEQFF.

As concerns this clonotype: Sequence at one end of the junction differs from germline and may be a read error. V and J are TRBV12-5 and TRBJ2-5, with D possibly being TRBD1 (6 bases). CDR1 and CDR2 from the germline V gene are LGHNT and FRNRAP. The CDR3 spans 12 residues. This chain's CDR3 is CASGWGQGTQYF. The CDR3 DNA sequence: TGTGCTAGTGGTTGGGGGCAAGGGACCCAGTACTTC.

This chain uses TRBV29-1 with TRBJ2-1; 11 bases match TRBD2. Germline V gene data show CDR1 as SQVTM and CDR2 as ANQGSEA. The V gene end was trimmed by 6 bases and the J gene end by 3 bases; junction bases not matched to a gene: 4. The CDR3 has 14 residues. CDR3 amino acids: CSVRGTSGYNEQFF. The CDR3 coding sequence is TGCAGCGTCCGAGGGACTAGCGGCTACAATGAGCAGTTCTTC.

This clonotype was detected a few times. This chain links TRBV12-3 or TRBV12-4 with TRBJ2-3; the D call may be TRBD1 or TRBD2 (5 bases each). The CDR3 covers 13 residues. V was trimmed by 6 bases and J by 7 bases, leaving 14 bases between them. This CDR3 is CASRPGAKYTQYF. The DNA for the CDR3 is TGTGCCAGCAGACCCGGGGCTAAGTATACGCAGTATTTT.

This rearrangement joins TRBV6-2 or TRBV6-3 to TRBJ2-6; no firm D call. In germline, CDR1 is MNHEY, CDR2 SVGEGT. Trimming left V 2 bases short and J 0 bases short, with 5 bases between. The CDR3 has 15 residues. The DNA for the CDR3 is TGTGCCAGCAGTTACGCCCACTCTGGGGCCAACGTCCTGACTTTC. Translated: CASSYAHSGANVLTF.

This clonotype was counted only a few times. V usage is TRBV12-3 or TRBV12-4 and J usage is TRBJ1-3; no clear D gene. The CDR3 totals 15 residues. V shed 5 bases and J shed 0 bases, with 11 bases lying between them. The CDR3 loop reads CASSRFRSSGNTIYF. DNA for the CDR3: TGTGCCAGCAGTCGCTTTAGGAGCTCTGGAAACACCATATATTTT.

In this sample, this clonotype turned up a few times. J is TRBJ1-4 and V is TRBV20-1; 8 bases map to TRBD1. The CDR3 has 15 amino acids. The V gene's germline CDR1 is DFQATT and CDR2 SNEGSKA (reference sequence). The CDR3 DNA reads as TGCAGCGCCGGACAGGGTTGGGCAACTAATGAAAAACTGTTTTTT. Translated, it gives CSAGQGWATNEKLFF.

The chain links TRBV3-1 to TRBJ1-2, with no clear D. V was pared by 1 base and J by 4 bases, with 10 bases between. Germline CDR1 is LGHDT and CDR2 is YNNKEL (reference sequence). There are 14 residues in the CDR3. Written as DNA, the CDR3 is TGTGCCAGCAGCCAAGGAGCCATGTCCTATGGCTACACCTTC. Its protein product is CASSQGAMSYGYTF.

This rearrangement joins TRBV14 to TRBJ2-5; 9 positions match TRBD1. The V gene's germline CDR1 is SGHDN and CDR2 FVKESK. Trimming at V came to 5 bases and at J to 4 bases, leaving 8 bases not matched to a gene. The CDR3 length is 15 residues. CDR3 residues: CASSGGTGIGETQYF. The CDR3 region has the DNA TGTGCCAGCAGCGGTGGGACAGGGATCGGAGAGACCCAGTACTTC.

As to this clonotype: Compared with germline, one end of the junction differs, possibly owing to a read error. This sequence joins TRBV20-1 and TRBJ2-1; TRBD2 agrees at 15 bases. The germline CDR1 and CDR2 sequences are DFQATT and SNEGSKA (reference sequence). The CDR3 length is 17 residues. The CDR3 sequence is CSARTPGLAGGGDEEFF. CDR3 sequence (DNA): TGCAGTGCTAGAACTCCGGGACTAGCGGGAGGAGGCGATGAGGAGTTCTTC.

The gene calls are TRBV6-1 and TRBJ1-5; 9 bases line up with TRBD1. Per germline, CDR1 MNHNS and CDR2 SASEGT. The length of the CDR3 is 14 residues. The junction had 3 bases not matched to a gene; V was cut back by 4 bases and J by 5 bases. CDR3 loop: CASSAGQGHQPQHF. The CDR3 coding sequence is TGTGCCAGCAGTGCTGGACAGGGGCATCAGCCCCAGCATTTT.

V gene TRBV7-9 combines with J gene TRBJ2-2, with TRBD1 matching 7 bases. The CDR3 consists of 13 residues. The germline V gene encodes CDR1 SEHNR and CDR2 FQNEAQ (reference sequence). The J segment lost 5 bases and the V segment lost 6 bases, leaving 3 bases of the junction unmatched. CDR3 DNA: TGTGCCAGCAGTCGACAGGGAACCGGGGAGCTGTTTTTT. Encoded protein: CASSRQGTGELFF.

This clonotype was detected many times. This sequence joins TRBV6-1 and TRBJ1-6; D gene ambiguous. CDR1 and CDR2 from the germline V gene are MNHNS and SASEGT. V gave up 2 bases and J gave up 5 bases, with 7 bases separating them. CDR3 length: 14 residues. In DNA form, the CDR3 reads TGTGCCAGCAGTGAATGGAAGGATAATTCACCCCTCCACTTT. This encodes CASSEWKDNSPLHF.